These 23 T cell receptor beta chains came from one sample sequenced in a study of siplizumab effects on memory and regulatory T cells. Generated by immunoSEQ multiplex PCR, the TCRdb table keeps only in-frame clones and is missing some. The sample consists of 85,000 or so clones, approximately 95% of them appearing once. The material sequenced was CD8+ T cells sorted from blood. The receptors stem from a human donor in good health.

This clone showed up just once. V usage is TRBV27 and J usage is TRBJ2-7; 8 bases line up with TRBD1. This CDR3 spans 15 amino acids. Germline CDR1 is MNHEY and CDR2 is SMNVEV (reference sequence). After removal of 5 bases from V and 2 bases from J, the junction contained 8 bases not matched to a gene. The CDR3 is CASSPSLGQAYEQYF. The CDR3 nucleotides read TGTGCCAGCAGTCCGAGCCTGGGACAGGCCTACGAGCAGTACTTC.

This clone was seen just once. The chain combines TRBV10-3 with TRBJ1-3; D call uncertain. CDR3 length equals 11 residues. Germline values: CDR1 ENHRY, CDR2 SYGVKD. Trimming cost V 10 bases and J 4 bases, with 8 bases left between them. The CDR3 loop is CATSQGNTIYF. The CDR3 nucleotides are TGTGCCACCAGCCAGGGAAACACCATATATTTT.

The genes are TRBV9 and TRBJ2-7; 7 bases match TRBD2. Germline V gene lookup returns CDR1 SGDLS and CDR2 YYNGEE. The V segment lost 6 bases and the J segment 7 bases; nucleotides outside the gene matches: 7. The CDR3 consists of 12 residues. This CDR3 reads CASNTGAGEQYF. The CDR3, as DNA: TGTGCCAGCAACACCGGAGCGGGGGAGCAGTACTTC.

The rearrangement joins TRBV29-1 to TRBJ2-2, with TRBD1 as a possible D gene (6 bases). Germline lookup yields CDR1 SQVTM and CDR2 ANQGSEA. V was clipped by 0 bases and J by 2 bases, with 10 bases between them. This CDR3 is 15 amino acids long. The DNA of the CDR3 is TGCAGCGTTGAAGATGGGACACCCAACACCGGGGAGCTGTTTTTT. Translated, it gives CSVEDGTPNTGELFF.

The genes are TRBV6-5 and TRBJ1-1; D unclear. Trimming cost V 1 base and J 5 bases, with 14 bases left between them. The CDR3 is 15 amino acids. Germline V lookup: CDR1 MNHEY, CDR2 SVGAGI. The CDR3 sequence: CASSYWTEGGTEAFF. In DNA, the CDR3 is TGTGCCAGCAGTTACTGGACGGAGGGAGGAACTGAAGCTTTCTTT.

This clone was counted once. The chain has TRBV7-6 and TRBJ2-7; TRBD2 is a possible D gene (6 bases). Per the germline V gene, CDR1 is SGHVS and CDR2 is FNYEAQ. The CDR3 loop spans 15 amino acids. The V end was cut by 2 bases, the J end by 0 bases, with 11 bases between. CDR3 bases: TGTGCCAGCAGCTTACTAGCGCCCAGCTCCTACGAGCAGTACTTC. It yields the protein CASSLLAPSSYEQYF.

In its sample, this clone was seen once. V is TRBV28 and J is TRBJ2-7; perhaps TRBD2 as D (5 bases). The CDR3 loop spans 15 amino acids. Trimming shortened V by 6 bases and J by 0 bases, and 15 bases separated the two germline ends. Germline lookup yields CDR1 MDHEN and CDR2 SYDVKM. The CDR3 DNA reads TGTGCCAGCAGCACGGACTTACTGAGCTCCTACGAGCAGTACTTC. It specifies CASSTDLLSSYEQYF.

This chain joins TRBV2 and TRBJ1-1; tentatively, D is TRBD1 (6 bases). The V gene's germline CDR1 is SNHLY and CDR2 FYNNEI. This CDR3 is built from 18 residues. The germline V and J ends were trimmed by 3 bases and 5 bases, with 25 bases remaining between them. CDR3 region: CASSDAGNRGGKSTEAFF. CDR3 nucleotide sequence: TGTGCCAGCAGTGACGCGGGCAACCGAGGGGGGAAGAGTACTGAAGCTTTCTTT.

The rearrangement joins TRBV18 to TRBJ2-7, with 7 bases that match TRBD2. Germline CDR1 KGHSH, CDR2 LQKENI. V lost 3 bases to trimming and J lost 3 bases; unmatched junction nucleotides: 11. The CDR3 extends over 16 amino acids. CDR3 sequence reads: CASSPPTGTKSYEQYF. Written as DNA, the CDR3 is TGTGCCAGCTCACCCCCCACCGGGACTAAGAGCTACGAGCAGTACTTC.

V and J are TRBV9 and TRBJ2-7; TRBD1 matches at 11 bases. This CDR3 has 14 amino acids. The germline V gene has CDR1 SGDLS and CDR2 YYNGEE. J was trimmed by 4 bases and V by 7 bases; bases with no gene match: 7. For the CDR3, the DNA is TGTGCCAGCGCCGATGGACAGGGGGCTTACGAGCAGTACTTC. Its translation: CASADGQGAYEQYF.

The V and J genes are TRBV7-8 and TRBJ2-5; tentative D call: TRBD1 (5 bases). Germline values: CDR1 SGHVS, CDR2 FQNEAQ. The CDR3 runs to 14 residues. V dropped 5 bases and J dropped 5 bases, with 15 bases sitting between them. The CDR3 DNA sequence: TGTGCCAGCAGCCCTTGGACACCCGCGGAGACCCAGTACTTC. It specifies CASSPWTPAETQYF.

V gene TRBV30 combines with J gene TRBJ2-1; 13 positions match TRBD2. This CDR3 comprises 15 residues. Germline CDR1 and CDR2: GTSNPN and SVGIG (reference sequence). Unmatched junction bases numbered 5, after V lost 3 bases and J lost 6 bases. CDR3 coding DNA: TGTGCCTGGAGCGCCGGGACTAGCGGGACCAATGAGCAGTTCTTC. It is translated as CAWSAGTSGTNEQFF.

V is TRBV7-6 and J is TRBJ1-5; D is undetermined. The V and J ends lost 1 base and 3 bases respectively, with 10 bases between them. The germline V gene encodes CDR1 SGHVS and CDR2 FNYEAQ. The CDR3 extends over 15 amino acids. The CDR3 is CASSLVAGINQPQHF. DNA of the CDR3: TGTGCCAGCAGCTTAGTGGCGGGGATCAATCAGCCCCAGCATTTT.

The chain links TRBV28 to TRBJ2-6; the D is unclear. V gave up 5 bases and J gave up 4 bases, with 15 bases separating them. In germline, CDR1 is MDHEN, CDR2 SYDVKM. CDR3 length: 16 amino acids. CDR3 loop: CASSTYMARGANVLTF. The CDR3 region has the DNA TGTGCCAGCAGTACATACATGGCTCGGGGGGCCAACGTCCTGACTTTC.

The chain combines TRBV19 with TRBJ2-1, with 8 bases lining up with TRBD2. The CDR3 has 16 amino acids. Germline V CDR1 and CDR2: LNHDA, SQIVND (reference sequence). V trimming: 3 bases; J trimming: 9 bases; junction bases outside the gene matches: 13. Written as DNA, the CDR3 is TGTGCCAGTAGTATCGGGCTAGCGGGCGGACTTGCTGAGCAGTTCTTC. It specifies CASSIGLAGGLAEQFF.

CDR3 loop: CASSWGLAGSTDTQYF. As DNA, the CDR3 is TGTGCCAGCAGTTGGGGACTAGCGGGAAGCACAGATACGCAGTATTTT. The rearrangement joins TRBV6-5 to TRBJ2-3, with TRBD2 matching over 13 bases. The ends lost 4 bases at V and 0 bases at J; junction bases unmatched: 1. Germline lookup yields CDR1 MNHEY and CDR2 SVGAGI. This CDR3 contains 16 residues.

This sequence joins TRBV7-9 and TRBJ2-5; 9 positions agree with TRBD1. The trim removed 5 bases at V and 5 bases at J, leaving 6 bases unmatched. This CDR3 spans 14 amino acids. CDR1 and CDR2 from the germline V gene are SEHNR and FQNEAQ (reference sequence). This chain's CDR3 is CASSPRDRAETQYF. The CDR3 region has the DNA TGTGCCAGCAGCCCCCGGGACAGGGCTGAGACCCAGTACTTC.

The chain links TRBV10-3 to TRBJ2-1; D not certain. Trimming removed 6 bases at V and 8 bases at J, with 11 bases between. CDR1 is ENHRY and CDR2 is SYGVKD in the germline V gene. The CDR3 is made up of 12 amino acids. Here the CDR3 DNA reads TGTGCCATCAGCACCTCCGATGATGAGCAGTTCTTC. It is translated as CAISTSDDEQFF.

V usage is TRBV4-1 and J usage is TRBJ1-5; tentative D call: TRBD1 (6 bases). Per the germline V gene, CDR1 is MGHRA and CDR2 is YSYEKL. CDR3 size: 14 residues. The V and J ends lost 4 bases and 6 bases respectively, with 13 bases between them. This chain's CDR3 is CASSLRDNGQPQHF. CDR3 nucleotide sequence: TGCGCCAGCAGCCTCCGGGACAACGGTCAGCCCCAGCATTTT.

The CDR3 bases are TGTGCCACCAGCAGAGAATCCAGGAAGCAAGAGACCCAGTACTTC. Its protein product is CATSRESRKQETQYF. J is TRBJ2-5 and V is TRBV15; D gene ambiguous. The germline V gene has CDR1 LNHNV and CDR2 YYDKDF (reference sequence). V was pared by 0 bases and J by 2 bases, with 10 bases between. CDR3 length: 15 residues.

The gene calls are TRBV9 and TRBJ1-5; 11 nucleotides align to TRBD1. This CDR3 is 17 amino acids long. Per the germline V gene, CDR1 is SGDLS and CDR2 is YYNGEE. V was clipped by 3 bases and J by 6 bases; unmatched bases: 11. The CDR3 sequence is CASSGGRTGTGGQPQHF. The DNA of the CDR3 is TGTGCCAGCAGCGGAGGACGCACCGGGACAGGGGGTCAGCCCCAGCATTTT. The whole variable domain, filled in from reference TRBV9 and TRBJ1-5, reads DSGVTQTPKHLITATGQRVTLRCSPRSGDLSVYWYQQSLDQGLQFLIQYYNGEERAKGNILERFSAQQFPDLHSELNLSSLELGDSALYFCASSGGRTGTGGQPQHFGDGTRLSIL.

V is TRBV19 and J is TRBJ2-7; 8 nucleotides match TRBD2. The CDR3 consists of 17 residues. Germline CDR1 is LNHDA and CDR2 is SQIVND (reference sequence). Trimming cost V 5 bases and J 0 bases; bases outside gene matches: 12. The CDR3 sequence is CASSLIHLAGRSYEQYF. CDR3 in DNA: TGTGCCAGTAGTTTAATCCACCTAGCGGGCCGCTCCTACGAGCAGTACTTC.

This chain connects TRBV11-3 to TRBJ2-1, with D possibly TRBD2 on 5 matching bases. V was cut by 4 bases and J by 6 bases, with 16 bases left in between. The CDR3 covers 15 residues. CDR1 and CDR2 (germline): SGHNT, YENEEA. The CDR3 loop reads CASSSTGWVGNEQFF. The CDR3 DNA follows: TGTGCCAGCAGCTCCACGGGGTGGGTTGGCAATGAGCAGTTCTTC.